The sequence of this T cell receptor (beta chain) was determined in a study of blood T cell repertoires in COVID-19. Study as a whole: Sites across the United States, Italy and Spain contributed samples from acute and convalescent COVID-19. T cells, B-cell-depleted T cells, or PBMCs provided the cDNA or gDNA that served as material.

Germline CDR1 and CDR2: SSHAT and FNYEAQ (reference sequence). The CDR3 is 16 residues long. Regarding this clone: Germline is not matched at one junction end, which may reflect a read error.

In the original processing: Amplification of reference gene primers provided the estimated nucleated cell counts. TCRdb's table, derived via immunoSEQ multiplex PCR, lists solely in-frame clones and lacks some. V, J and clone size were drawn from that table, and D and trimming were deduced from the DNA. The sample holds some 390,000 clones, around nine tenths seen once. The sample consisted of peripheral blood. The clonotype was recovered from a human donor in a cohort sampled during active COVID-19. The chain couples TRBV7-7 to TRBJ2-2, with 12 bases aligning to TRBD2. DNA of the CDR3: TGTGCTAGCAGCCAACGACTAGCGGGGGAAGCCGGGGAGCTGTTTTTT. Translated: CASSQRLAGEAGELFF. The full variable domain, in which reference TRBV7-7 and TRBJ2-2 provide the parts outside the CDR3, is GAGVSQSPRYKVTKRGQDVTLRCDPISSHATLYWYQQALGQGPEFLTYFNYEAQPDKSGLPSDRFSAERPEGSISTLTIQRTEQRDSAMYRCASSQRLAGEAGELFFGEGSRLTVL.